This TCR beta chain was profiled in a study of blood T cells in healthy people across ages. Per-sample yields of isolated PBMCs were at least 6 million. Per sample, no less than 5 micrograms of total RNA were extracted. CDR1 and CDR2 from the germline V gene are SNHLY and FYNNEI. The V end lost 11 bases, the J end lost 6 bases, and 18 bases lay between the germline ends. The CDR3 runs to 13 residues. Findings of the study overall: Long-lived donors had more naive CD4+ cells and higher diversity than aged donors.

The use of a sample-barcoded 5' primer and a J-beta primer mix characterized a second PCR of roughly 6 to 11 cycles. TCRdb itself ran the 5' RACE reads through MiXCR, one entry per CDR3 protein. The sample contains roughly 1.6 million distinct CDR3 sequences, about 35% of which appear only once. Concerning this clonotype: Its specificity is unknown.

Sequencing input: blood. The TCR sequence derives from a woman aged 30 to 39 in good health. The chain joins TRBV2 to TRBJ2-3; D is possibly TRBD2 (6 bases). Written as DNA, the CDR3 is TGTGCCGGGGGGACCAGGGTAGGGGATACGCAGTATTTT. Residues: CAGGTRVGDTQYF.